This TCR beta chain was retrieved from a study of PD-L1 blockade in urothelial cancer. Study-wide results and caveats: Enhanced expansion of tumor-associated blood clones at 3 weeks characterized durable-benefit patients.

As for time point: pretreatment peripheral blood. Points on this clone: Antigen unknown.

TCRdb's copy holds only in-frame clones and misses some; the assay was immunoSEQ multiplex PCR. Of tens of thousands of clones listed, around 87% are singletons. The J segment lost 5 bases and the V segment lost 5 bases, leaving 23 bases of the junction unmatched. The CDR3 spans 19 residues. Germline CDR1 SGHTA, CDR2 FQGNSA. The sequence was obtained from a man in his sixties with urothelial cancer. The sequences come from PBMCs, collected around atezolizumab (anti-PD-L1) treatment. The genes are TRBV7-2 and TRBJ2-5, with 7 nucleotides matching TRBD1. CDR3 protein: CASSQGGRLGQASGETQYF. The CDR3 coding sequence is TGTGCCAGCAGCCAAGGAGGACGACTCGGACAGGCCTCCGGGGAGACCCAGTACTTC.